This T cell receptor (beta chain) was recorded in a study of T cells in Graves' hyperthyroidism and ophthalmopathy. In germline, CDR1 is DFQATT, CDR2 SNEGSKA (reference sequence). Trimming at V came to 6 bases and at J to 4 bases, leaving 10 bases not matched to a gene. CDR3 length: 16 residues. From RNA transcripts, TCR beta CDR3 regions were amplified. TCR CDR3 underwent first-round RT-PCR with the HTBI primer set. TCRdb re-derived calls from the multiplex PCR reads in MiXCR, one entry per CDR3 protein. The repertoire holds about 130,000 distinct CDR3 sequences, with over 20% as singletons. This clonotype came up a few times. The diagnostic basis comprised clinical symptoms, serum thyroxine and TRAb, thyroid ultrasound and orbital computed tomography. The study collected blood at first hyperthyroidism diagnosis, before any ophthalmopathy symptoms arose. PBMCs were obtained from 9.5 to 10 ml fresh peripheral blood.

The sample taken for sequencing was blood. The rearrangement joins TRBV20-1 to TRBJ2-2; 11 bases map to TRBD2. The receptor's source is a woman aged 50 to 65 with Graves' hyperthyroidism that later progressed to Graves' ophthalmopathy. CDR3 sequence (DNA): TGCAGTGCCACTCCTAGCGGGAGGCCCTTCACCGGGGAGCTGTTTTTT. Protein product: CSATPSGRPFTGELFF.